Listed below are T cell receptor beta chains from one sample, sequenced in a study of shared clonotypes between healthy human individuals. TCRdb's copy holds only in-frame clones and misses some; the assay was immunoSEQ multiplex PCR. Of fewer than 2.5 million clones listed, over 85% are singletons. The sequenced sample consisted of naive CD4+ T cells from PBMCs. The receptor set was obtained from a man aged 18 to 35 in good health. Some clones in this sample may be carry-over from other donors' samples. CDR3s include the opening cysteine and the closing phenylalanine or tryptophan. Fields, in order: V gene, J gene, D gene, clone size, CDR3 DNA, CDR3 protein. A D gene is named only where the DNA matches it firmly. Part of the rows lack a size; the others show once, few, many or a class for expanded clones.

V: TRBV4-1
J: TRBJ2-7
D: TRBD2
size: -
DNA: TGCGCCAGCAGCCAAATGGCGGGACTAGCGCAAAAGTACTTC
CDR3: CASSQMAGLAQKYF

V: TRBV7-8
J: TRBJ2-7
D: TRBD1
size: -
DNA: TGTGCCAGCAGCTCCGGACAGGGAAACTACGAGCAGTACTTC
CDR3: CASSSGQGNYEQYF

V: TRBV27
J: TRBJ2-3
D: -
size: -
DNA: TGTGCCAGCAGTTTATCGGTCAGGGATCTTTCTAGCACAGATACGCAGTATTTT
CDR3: CASSLSVRDLSSTDTQYF

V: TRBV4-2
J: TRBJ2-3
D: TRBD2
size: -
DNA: TGTGCCAGCAGCCTTACCCTAGCGGAACGCACAGATACGCAGTATTTT
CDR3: CASSLTLAERTDTQYF

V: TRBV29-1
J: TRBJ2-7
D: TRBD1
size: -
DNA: TGCAGCGTCCTCCCGGACAGGGTAAGGTACGAGCAGTACTTC
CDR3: CSVLPDRVRYEQYF

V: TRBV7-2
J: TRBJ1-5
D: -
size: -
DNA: TGTGCCAGCAGCTTAGGGCTTAATCAGCCCCAGCATTTT
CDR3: CASSLGLNQPQHF

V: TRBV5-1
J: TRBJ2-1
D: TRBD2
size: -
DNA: TGCGCCAGCAGCTTGGCTCTAGCGGGAGGCAATGAGCAGTTCTTC
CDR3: CASSLALAGGNEQFF

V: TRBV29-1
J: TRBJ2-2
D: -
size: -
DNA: TGCAGCGTTGAATCCCAGGGCACCGGGGAGCTGTTTTTT
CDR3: CSVESQGTGELFF

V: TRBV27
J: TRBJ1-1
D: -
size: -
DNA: TGTGCCAGCAGTCCCCCCCCGGGGGCTACTGGGATGAACACTGAAGCTTTCTTT
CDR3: CASSPPPGATGMNTEAFF

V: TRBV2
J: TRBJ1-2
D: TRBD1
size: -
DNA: TGTGCCAGCAGTGACCGGGACAGATATGGCTACACCTTC
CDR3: CASSDRDRYGYTF

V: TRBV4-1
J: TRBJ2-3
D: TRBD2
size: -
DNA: TGCGCCAGCAGCCGGGGACTAGCGGGAGGGCCGAGCACAGATACGCAGTATTTT
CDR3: CASSRGLAGGPSTDTQYF

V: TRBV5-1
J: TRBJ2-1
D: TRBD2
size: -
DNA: TGCGCCAGCAGCTTCCCCCTAAGTGGGGAGGGTCATGAGCAGTTCTTC
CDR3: CASSFPLSGEGHEQFF

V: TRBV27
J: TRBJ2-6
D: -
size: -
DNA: TGTGCCAGCCTCCCTTGGGACTCTGGGGCCAACGTCCTGACTTTC
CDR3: CASLPWDSGANVLTF

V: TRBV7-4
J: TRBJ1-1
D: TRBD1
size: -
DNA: TGTGCCAGCACCAGGGGGCCAAGAACTGAAGCTTTCTTT
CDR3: CASTRGPRTEAFF

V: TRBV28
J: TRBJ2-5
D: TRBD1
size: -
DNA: TGTGCCAGCAGTTTTATAGGGGGCGGAGAGACCCAGTACTTC
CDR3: CASSFIGGGETQYF

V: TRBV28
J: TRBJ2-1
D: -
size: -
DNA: TGTGCCAGCAGTTTAATAGGTCGGCAGTTCTTC
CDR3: CASSLIGRQFF

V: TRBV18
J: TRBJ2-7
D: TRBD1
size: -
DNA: TGTGCCAGCTCACCATACCAGGGGGCGGGGGAGCAGTACTTC
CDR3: CASSPYQGAGEQYF

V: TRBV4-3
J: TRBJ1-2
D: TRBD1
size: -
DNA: TGCGCCAGCAGCCACCGCGACAGGGGGCTGGGCTACACCTTC
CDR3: CASSHRDRGLGYTF

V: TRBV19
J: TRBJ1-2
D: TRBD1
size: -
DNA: TGTGCCAGTAGCACTCAAAACAGGGGCGACTATGGCTACACCTTC
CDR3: CASSTQNRGDYGYTF

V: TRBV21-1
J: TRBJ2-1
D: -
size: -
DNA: TGTGCCAGCAGCGCGGGAGAAGCCGGGACTGCAAACAATGAGCAGTTCTTC
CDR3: CASSAGEAGTANNEQFF

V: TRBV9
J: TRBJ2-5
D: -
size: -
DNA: TGTGCCAGCAGCCTGATCGGGGAGACCCAGTACTTC
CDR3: CASSLIGETQYF

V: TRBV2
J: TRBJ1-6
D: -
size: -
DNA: TGTGCCAGCAGTGTTTCACCCACTAATTCACCCCTCCACTTT
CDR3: CASSVSPTNSPLHF

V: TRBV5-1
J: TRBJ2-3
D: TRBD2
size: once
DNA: TGCGCCAGCAGCAACGACGGACTAGCAGCAGATACGCAGTATTTT
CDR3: CASSNDGLAADTQYF

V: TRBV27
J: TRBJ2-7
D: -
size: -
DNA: TGTGCCACCCGGGAATTGGGGACGGAAACCTACGAGCAGTACTTC
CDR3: CATRELGTETYEQYF